The rows below give T cell receptor beta chains drawn from one sample of a study of shared clonotypes between healthy human individuals. The protocol was immunoSEQ multiplex PCR, while the TCRdb copy is restricted to in-frame clones and leaves out a portion. The table records roughly 530,000 clones, 90% to 96% of them present only once. The sample consisted of naive CD4+ T cells sorted from blood. The source is a young woman in good health. Each CDR3 is given with its conserved first and last residue. D genes are given only for firm matches. Only some rows state a clone size, as once, few, many or a class for expanded clones.

CDR3 DNA,CDR3 protein,J gene,D gene,clone size,V gene
TGTGCCAGCAGCTTGGGTACCAATCAGCCCCAGCATTTT,CASSLGTNQPQHF,TRBJ1-5,.,.,TRBV5-6
TGTGCCAGCACCCCCGGGGGGGGCAGGCACGAGCAGTACTTC,CASTPGGGRHEQYF,TRBJ2-7,TRBD2,.,TRBV27
TGTGCCAGCAGTTACTCAGGAGGGACTAATGAAAAACTGTTTTTT,CASSYSGGTNEKLFF,TRBJ1-4,.,.,TRBV6-6
TGTGCCAGCAGCTTCGAACTAGTCCGAGAGACCCAGTACTTC,CASSFELVRETQYF,TRBJ2-5,.,.,TRBV11-2
TGCGCCAGCAGCCTAGGGACTAGCGGGATATCCTACAATGAGCAGTTCTTC,CASSLGTSGISYNEQFF,TRBJ2-1,TRBD2,.,TRBV4-1
TGTGCCAGTAGTATGGGAGCCGGGGGCAATCAGCCCCAGCATTTT,CASSMGAGGNQPQHF,TRBJ1-5,.,.,TRBV19
TGTGCCAGCAGTTACTCGAACTACGAGCAGTACTTC,CASSYSNYEQYF,TRBJ2-7,.,few,TRBV6-6
TGTGCCAGCAGCGACCGGGGCACAGATACGCAGTATTTT,CASSDRGTDTQYF,TRBJ2-3,.,.,TRBV6-1
TGTGCCAGCAGCAAACGTGCAACCTATAGCAATCAGCCCCAGCATTTT,CASSKRATYSNQPQHF,TRBJ1-5,.,once,TRBV13
TGCGCCAGCAGTTATCTAGCGGACTTCTACGAGCAGTACTTC,CASSYLADFYEQYF,TRBJ2-7,TRBD2,.,TRBV10-2
TGTGCCAGCAGTCCAACCGGGGATTTCGGAAACACCATATATTTT,CASSPTGDFGNTIYF,TRBJ1-3,.,.,TRBV25-1
TGCGCCAGCAGCTTGGCAACCAGACAGGGGACCTACGAGCAGTACTTC,CASSLATRQGTYEQYF,TRBJ2-7,TRBD1,.,TRBV5-1
TGTGCCAGCAGCCCCTATGGGGACTACCTCACAGATACGCAGTATTTT,CASSPYGDYLTDTQYF,TRBJ2-3,TRBD2,.,TRBV7-9
TGTGCCAGCAGCTTAGATACCGGGGAGTACGAGCAGTACTTC,CASSLDTGEYEQYF,TRBJ2-7,.,.,TRBV7-9
TGTGCCAGCAGCTTACGCGTAACGGGAGGCTACGAGCAGTACTTC,CASSLRVTGGYEQYF,TRBJ2-7,TRBD2,.,TRBV11-2
TGCGCCAGCAGTGAATCCGGGACTACCTACGAGCAGTACTTC,CASSESGTTYEQYF,TRBJ2-7,TRBD2,.,TRBV10-1